This T cell receptor (beta chain) was sequenced for a study of T-cell reconstitution after alpha-beta-depleted transplantation in children. Study conclusions and caveats: Reported findings indicate that, about two months after transplant, alpha-beta T cells came from several hundred expanded clones, which were derived from non-depleted graft cells. Among T cells one year after transplant, newly produced cells accounted for most counts and diversity. In some patients, recipient T cells and intrathymic progenitors surviving conditioning explained high day-60 diversity.

With regard to this clonotype: Its cognate antigen is unknown.

Preparation of the TCRbeta library involved a method that used unique molecular identifiers. TCRdb called the PCR reads again in MiXCR, with one record for every CDR3 protein. The table includes about 300,000 distinct CDR3 sequences, 10% detected once. Germline CDR1 is LGHNA and CDR2 is YSLEER. The ends lost 2 bases at V and 3 bases at J; junction bases unmatched: 1. The CDR3 is 15 residues long. The source was PBMCs, collected before TCRalphabeta/CD19-depleted stem cell transplant. The rearrangement joins TRBV4-3 to TRBJ2-1; 10 positions agree with TRBD2. The receptor was isolated from a boy less than two years old with acute myeloid leukemia, due to receive a stem cell transplant. In DNA form, the CDR3 reads TGCGCCAGCAGCCAAACTAGCGGGATCTACAATGAGCAGTTCTTC. As protein: CASSQTSGIYNEQFF.